This is a list of T cell receptor beta chains from one sample in a study of blood T cell repertoires in COVID-19. Assay used: immunoSEQ multiplex PCR; TCRdb lists only in-frame clones, some missing. The top ten clones hold 25% to 35% of a sample with some 74,000 clones, 88% of them seen once. The material sequenced was peripheral blood. The receptor source for this set is a man over 45 with acute or convalescent COVID-19. CDR3s include the opening cysteine and the closing phenylalanine or tryptophan. The D gene is left open where the match is weak. A row's size may be missing; if present it is once, few, many or a size class.

TRBV7-9	TRBJ1-5	-	-	CASSLDLGEGNQPQHF	TGTGCCAGCAGCTTAGATTTGGGGGAGGGCAATCAGCCCCAGCATTTT
TRBV11-2	TRBJ1-5	-	-	CASSTYSNQPQHF	TGTGCCAGCAGCACCTATAGCAATCAGCCCCAGCATTTT
TRBV7-9	TRBJ2-7	-	-	CASSLGWYGKQYF	TGTGCCAGCAGCTTAGGCTGGTATGGCAAGCAGTACTTC
TRBV7-6	TRBJ2-7	TRBD2	-	CASSPRLAGGPSYEQYF	TGTGCCAGCAGTCCTCGTCTAGCGGGGGGCCCCTCCTACGAGCAGTACTTC
TRBV5-6	TRBJ2-3	-	-	CASSSSTSTDTQYF	TGTGCCAGCAGCTCGAGCACCAGCACAGATACGCAGTATTTT
TRBV27	TRBJ1-1	-	-	CASSLSVSVNTEAFF	TGTGCCAGCAGTTTATCGGTCAGCGTGAACACTGAAGCTTTCTTT
TRBV6-4	TRBJ2-1	TRBD2	-	CASSQGLAGNEQFF	TGTGCCAGCAGCCAAGGACTAGCTGGCAATGAGCAGTTCTTC
TRBV6-1	TRBJ2-5	TRBD1	few	CASSEAWGTGKETQYF	TGTGCCAGCAGTGAAGCGTGGGGGACAGGGAAAGAGACCCAGTACTTC
TRBV11-2	TRBJ2-3	-	-	CASSERDFSTDTQYF	TGTGCCAGCAGCGAACGGGACTTTAGCACAGATACGCAGTATTTT
TRBV5-1	TRBJ2-2	TRBD2	-	CASSARSGGRTGELFF	TGCGCCAGCAGCGCTCGGTCGGGGGGGCGGACCGGGGAGCTGTTTTTT
TRBV6-5	TRBJ2-7	TRBD2	-	CASSYSAGGAYEQYF	TGTGCCAGCAGTTACTCAGCGGGGGGTGCCTACGAGCAGTATTTC
TRBV27	TRBJ1-2	TRBD1	once	CASSLSGQGYGYTF	TGTGCCAGCAGTTTATCGGGACAGGGGTATGGCTACACCTTC
TRBV27	TRBJ2-1	TRBD1	-	CASRTDRDNEQFF	TGTGCCAGCAGAACGGACAGGGACAATGAGCAGTTCTTC
TRBV18	TRBJ2-1	-	-	CASSPPGNEQFF	TGTGCCAGCTCACCTCCGGGAAATGAGCAGTTCTTC
TRBV18	TRBJ1-5	-	-	CASSPNRDNQPQHF	TGTGCCAGCTCACCCAACAGGGACAATCAGCCCCAGCATTTT
TRBV5-6	TRBJ2-7	TRBD1	-	CASSSPTGIGYEQYF	TGTGCCAGCAGCTCTCCGACAGGGATTGGCTACGAGCAGTACTTC
TRBV6-5	TRBJ2-3	TRBD2	-	CASSYGSGGVTDTQYF	TGTGCCAGCAGTTATGGTAGCGGGGGGGTCACAGATACGCAGTATTTT
TRBV20-1	TRBJ1-2	-	few	CSASPQTANYGYTF	TGCAGTGCTAGTCCCCAGACAGCGAACTATGGCTACACCTTC
TRBV6-5	TRBJ2-3	-	-	CASSYSAGGTDTQYF	TGTGCCAGCAGTTACTCGGCCGGGGGCACAGATACGCAGTATTTT
TRBV30	TRBJ1-4	TRBD1	-	CAWNTGGFGEKLFF	TGTGCCTGGAATACAGGGGGGTTCGGAGAAAAACTGTTTTTT
TRBV11-1	TRBJ1-4	TRBD1	-	CASSIRTGAYEKLFF	TGTGCCAGCAGCATTAGGACAGGAGCCTATGAAAAACTGTTTTTT
TRBV25-1	TRBJ1-5	-	-	CASSARDYQPQHF	TGTGCCAGCAGTGCGAGGGATTATCAGCCCCAGCATTTT
TRBV6-2/TRBV6-3	TRBJ1-2	TRBD1	-	CASSYLGQGATGYTF	TGTGCCAGCAGTTACCTTGGTCAGGGGGCAACTGGCTACACCTTC
TRBV4-1	TRBJ2-3	TRBD2	-	CASSPGLAGARQYF	TGCGCCAGCAGCCCCGGACTAGCGGGGGCCAGGCAGTATTTT
TRBV6-6	TRBJ1-5	-	-	CASSHPAGQEGNGGNQPQHF	TGTGCCAGCAGCCACCCCGCTGGGCAGGAGGGTAATGGGGGCAATCAGCCCCAGCATTTT
TRBV19	TRBJ1-2	-	-	CASSIVRGYEGYTF	TGTGCCAGTAGTATAGTCAGGGGTTATGAAGGCTACACCTTC
TRBV3-1/TRBV3-2	TRBJ1-3	-	-	CASSTARVFSGNTIYF	TGTGCCAGCAGCACTGCTCGGGTCTTCTCTGGAAACACCATATATTTT
TRBV7-6	TRBJ1-2	TRBD1	once	CASSLVAGGSAGADYGYTF	TGTGCCAGCAGCTTAGTCGCAGGGGGGTCGGCGGGTGCGGACTATGGCTACACCTTC
TRBV19	TRBJ1-2	TRBD1	-	CASSTGTGFSYGYTF	TGTGCCAGTAGTACCGGGACAGGGTTTAGCTATGGCTACACCTTC
TRBV30	TRBJ1-3	-	-	CAWNRQSSGNTIYF	TGTGCCTGGAACCGACAGAGCTCTGGAAACACCATATATTTT
TRBV29-1	TRBJ1-2	-	-	CSSGREYGYTF	TGCAGCTCCGGGAGAGAGTATGGCTACACCTTC
TRBV4-2	TRBJ2-3	TRBD2	-	CASSQGTSGGRNTQYF	TGTGCCAGCAGCCAAGGGACTAGCGGGGGGCGGAATACGCAGTATTTT
TRBV6-1	TRBJ2-2	TRBD1	-	CASSERTGGSGELFF	TGTGCCAGCAGTGAGAGGACAGGGGGTTCCGGGGAGCTGTTTTTT
TRBV5-1	TRBJ2-5	TRBD2	-	CASSLMVAGLQETQYF	TGCGCCAGCAGCTTGATGGTAGCGGGGCTACAAGAGACCCAGTACTTC
TRBV5-1	TRBJ2-2	-	-	CASSLTAMNTGELFF	TGCGCCAGCAGCTTGACAGCTATGAACACCGGGGAGCTGTTTTTT
TRBV27	TRBJ2-7	-	-	CASSIQGSRGYEQYF	TGTGCCAGCAGTATACAGGGTAGTAGGGGATACGAGCAGTACTTC
TRBV18	TRBJ1-3	-	few	CASSPPSRARGAGNTIYF	TGTGCCAGCTCACCACCATCAAGAGCTCGGGGAGCTGGAAACACCATATATTTT
TRBV6-5	TRBJ1-5	-	-	CASPRRPQHF	TGTGCCAGCCCTAGACGACCCCAGCATTTT
TRBV19	TRBJ1-5	TRBD1	once	CATRQGIGNQPQHF	TGTGCCACCAGACAGGGGATAGGCAATCAGCCCCAGCATTTT
TRBV20-1	TRBJ2-1	-	once	CSARLGYEQFF	TGCAGTGCTAGACTAGGCTATGAGCAGTTCTTC
TRBV11-2	TRBJ1-1	TRBD1	-	CASRDTQGANTEAFF	TGTGCCAGCAGAGATACACAGGGGGCGAACACTGAAGCTTTCTTT
TRBV6-1	TRBJ1-2	-	-	CASSEIGQWDIGYTF	TGTGCCAGCAGTGAAATTGGGCAGTGGGACATTGGCTACACCTTC
TRBV7-3	TRBJ1-3	-	-	CASSEAGAPSSGNTIYF	TGTGCCAGCAGCGAAGCTGGGGCCCCGAGCTCTGGAAACACCATATATTTT
TRBV7-2	TRBJ1-6	TRBD1	-	CASSSQGVVSPLHF	TGTGCCAGCAGCTCACAGGGGGTGGTTTCACCCCTCCACTTT
TRBV5-1	TRBJ1-3	-	once	CASSFQGFGNTIYF	TGCGCCAGCAGCTTTCAGGGGTTTGGAAACACCATATATTTT
TRBV7-3	TRBJ1-1	-	-	CASSLTSMNTEAFF	TGTGCCAGCAGCCTCACATCCATGAACACTGAAGCTTTCTTT
TRBV14	TRBJ2-7	TRBD1	-	CASSHPGQGAYEQYF	TGTGCCAGCAGCCACCCGGGACAGGGGGCCTACGAGCAGTACTTC
TRBV11-2	TRBJ1-3	TRBD1	-	CASSPTGTGRNTIYF	TGTGCCAGCAGCCCGACCGGGACAGGAAGAAACACCATATATTTT
TRBV21-1	TRBJ1-4	-	few	CASSRTGYLATNEKLFF	TGTGCCAGCAGCAGGACAGGGTACCTCGCAACTAATGAAAAACTGTTTTTT
TRBV3-1/TRBV3-2	TRBJ2-7	TRBD2	-	CASSQPGLAKDEQYF	TGTGCCAGCAGCCAGCCGGGACTAGCAAAAGACGAGCAGTACTTC
TRBV6-2/TRBV6-3	TRBJ1-2	-	-	CASSHSGGSALYGYTF	TGTGCCAGCAGTCACTCGGGGGGGTCGGCGTTGTATGGCTACACCTTC
TRBV5-6	TRBJ2-5	-	-	CASSLEYTGKGETQYF	TGTGCCAGCAGCTTGGAGTATACAGGGAAAGGGGAGACCCAGTACTTC
TRBV5-1	TRBJ2-7	-	-	CASSLGAGGKSYEQYF	TGCGCCAGCAGCTTGGGTGCTGGGGGCAAATCCTACGAGCAGTACTTC